Below, 16 T cell receptor beta chains from the same sample are listed, as sequenced in a study of shared clonotypes between healthy human individuals. Sequencing used immunoSEQ multiplex PCR; TCRdb keeps in-frame clones, though not all of them. Of about 1.1 million clones detected, around 77% appear once; the ten largest clones hold almost 0.9%. Sequencing was done on a sample of memory CD4+ T cells from PBMCs. Regarding subset: CD45RA-negative fraction. These receptors were taken from a man aged 18 to 30 in good health. Some clones in this sample may be carry-over from other donors' samples.

To note about this clone: This same CDR3 is encoded by further DNA sequences in the sample. V and J are TRBV19 and TRBJ1-2; no reliable D call. The V gene's germline CDR1 is LNHDA and CDR2 SQIVND (reference sequence). The CDR3 is made up of 12 amino acids. The germline V and J ends were trimmed by 5 bases and 8 bases, with 12 bases remaining between them. The DNA of the CDR3 is TGTGCCAGTAGTCCCCGGGCAGGCGGCTACACCTTC. Its translation is CASSPRAGGYTF.

V is TRBV5-6 and J is TRBJ1-4; D is perhaps TRBD1 (6 bases). Trimming removed 1 base at V and 7 bases at J, with 11 bases between. The CDR3 spans 14 residues. In germline, CDR1 is SGHDT, CDR2 YYEEEE. For the CDR3, the DNA is TGTGCCAGCAGCTTGAAACAGGGAAGTGAAAAACTGTTTTTT. This gives the protein CASSLKQGSEKLFF. Drawing the rest from reference TRBV5-6 and TRBJ1-4, the complete variable domain is DAGVTQSPTHLIKTRGQQVTLRCSPKSGHDTVSWYQQALGQGPQFIFQYYEEEERQRGNFPDRFSGHQFPNYSSELNVNALLLGDSALYLCASSLKQGSEKLFFGSGTQLSVL.

CDR3 loop: CASSLGGLAGDTQYF. CDR3 nucleotides: TGTGCCAGCAGCTTAGGGGGTCTAGCAGGAGATACGCAGTATTTT. The chain combines TRBV11-3 with TRBJ2-3, with D perhaps matching TRBD2 (5 bases). V lost 1 base and J lost 5, with 13 bases in between. Germline V CDR1 and CDR2: SGHNT, YENEEA. The CDR3 sequence is 15 residues long.

V usage is TRBV6-1 and J usage is TRBJ2-5; D is unresolved. V shed 6 bases and J shed 4 bases, with 12 bases lying between them. Looked up from germline, CDR1 is MNHNS and CDR2 is SASEGT. This CDR3 comprises 13 residues. CDR3 DNA: TGTGCCAGCAGGCCCAGGATCCCAGAGACCCAGTACTTC. It is translated as CASRPRIPETQYF.

About this clone itself: Other nucleotide sequences from this sample produce the same CDR3. This chain uses TRBV5-1 with TRBJ2-7, with TRBD1 identical over 10 bases. V lost 3 bases to trimming and J lost 4 bases; unmatched junction nucleotides: 1. CDR1 is SGHRS and CDR2 is YFSETQ in the germline V gene. There are 13 residues in the CDR3. The CDR3 is CASSSGQGYEQYF. Written as DNA, the CDR3 is TGCGCCAGCAGCTCGGGACAGGGGTACGAGCAGTACTTC.

This chain connects TRBV5-1 to TRBJ1-1; 7 bases map to TRBD1. CDR3 size: 15 residues. The junction had 9 bases not matched to a gene; V was cut back by 4 bases and J by 3 bases. Germline V gives CDR1 SGHRS, CDR2 YFSETQ. The CDR3 DNA reads TGCGCCAGCAGCCCGAAAGGGGGCGGGGACACTGAAGCTTTCTTT. Protein product: CASSPKGGGDTEAFF.

The CDR3 region is CASSLGLRRETQYF. The DNA of the CDR3 is TGTGCCAGCAGCTTGGGTTTACGTCGTGAGACCCAGTACTTC. The chain is built from TRBV5-6 and TRBJ2-5; no definite D call. CDR1 and CDR2 from the germline V gene are SGHDT and YYEEEE. This CDR3 is built from 14 residues. The V gene lost 0 bases and the J gene lost 5 bases, with 11 bases spanning the gap.

The chain links TRBV5-1 to TRBJ1-5; weak D call: TRBD1 (5 bases). The length of the CDR3 is 14 residues. CDR1 SGHRS and CDR2 YFSETQ come from the germline V gene. The germline V and J ends were trimmed by 4 bases and 5 bases, with 13 bases remaining between them. CDR3 nucleotides: TGCGCCAGCAGCAAGGTGGGGGGGGATCAGCCCCAGCATTTT. It encodes CASSKVGGDQPQHF.

This clone showed up just a few times. This chain joins TRBV28 and TRBJ1-2; 7 nucleotides agree with TRBD1. The CDR3 is 14 residues long. J lost 4 bases, V lost 7 bases, and 9 bases had no gene match. The germline CDR1 and CDR2 sequences are MDHEN and SYDVKM. CDR3 sequence (DNA): TGTGCCAGCACCCGACAGGGCATGGGCTATGGCTACACCTTC. This codes for CASTRQGMGYGYTF.

This clone was picked up a small number of times. V is TRBV7-3 and J is TRBJ1-5; 12 positions agree with TRBD1. The J segment lost 2 bases and the V segment lost 0 bases, leaving 11 bases of the junction unmatched. Germline values: CDR1 SGHTA, CDR2 FQGTGA. The CDR3 extends over 20 amino acids. The CDR3 DNA reads as TGTGCCAGCAGCTTAACAGTCTTGGGACAGGGGGCTAAATGCAATCAGCCCCAGCATTTT. Translation gives CASSLTVLGQGAKCNQPQHF.

This clone was detected a few times. This CDR3 reads CASGGERETYNEQFF. In DNA, the CDR3 is TGTGCCAGCGGGGGGGAGCGGGAGACCTACAATGAGCAGTTCTTC. The V and J genes are TRBV6-5 and TRBJ2-1; 8 nucleotides align to TRBD2. J was trimmed by 2 bases and V by 8 bases; bases with no gene match: 8. CDR1 is MNHEY, CDR2 SVGAGI, per germline. This CDR3 has 15 amino acids.

This sequence joins TRBV5-1 and TRBJ2-1; D possibly matches TRBD1 or TRBD2 (5 bases each). Germline loops: CDR1 SGHRS, CDR2 YFSETQ. This CDR3 has 12 amino acids. V was shortened by 4 bases and J by 12 bases, with 14 bases between the two germline ends. The CDR3 bases are TGCGCCAGCAGCCCGACCGGGGCAGGGCAGTTCTTC. It encodes CASSPTGAGQFF.

The chain employs TRBV30 and TRBJ2-3; 11 bases are shared with TRBD2. CDR3 length equals 15 residues. Germline loops: CDR1 GTSNPN, CDR2 SVGIG (reference sequence). Trimming removed 5 bases from V and 3 bases from J; junction bases left unmatched: 7. The DNA of the CDR3 is TGTGCCTGGGGCAAGGGACTAGCGGTGACAGATACGCAGTATTTT. This encodes CAWGKGLAVTDTQYF.

In this sample, this clone turned up a few times. The chain combines TRBV9 with TRBJ2-2; maybe TRBD2 (5 bases). This CDR3 contains 15 residues. Germline V gene sequence: CDR1 SGDLS, CDR2 YYNGEE. The V end lost 4 bases, the J end lost 0 bases, and 10 bases lay between the germline ends. The CDR3 sequence is CASSRGLTNTGELFF. The CDR3 DNA sequence: TGTGCCAGCAGCCGCGGGTTGACGAACACCGGGGAGCTGTTTTTT.

V usage is TRBV11-2 and J usage is TRBJ2-5; no firm D call. The germline gives CDR1 SGHAT, CDR2 FQNNGV. The CDR3 is made up of 15 amino acids. V lost 7 bases and J 4 bases, leaving 19 bases between the germline ends. DNA of the CDR3: TGTGCCAGCACCCCCGGCGGAGCTTTTGGAGAGACCCAGTACTTC. It codes for CASTPGGAFGETQYF.

The rearrangement links TRBV7-2 to TRBJ2-7; D might be TRBD1 (7 bases). From germline, CDR1 is SGHTA and CDR2 FQGNSA. V lost 5 bases and J lost 2, with 16 bases in between. The CDR3 is 15 amino acids. The chain's CDR3 is CASSPQGGSTYEQYF. DNA for the CDR3: TGTGCCAGCAGCCCTCAGGGGGGCTCCACCTACGAGCAGTACTTC.